Listed below are T cell receptor beta chains from one sample, sequenced in a study of siplizumab effects on memory and regulatory T cells. Generated by immunoSEQ multiplex PCR, the TCRdb table keeps only in-frame clones and is missing some. Of approximately 92,000 clones in the sample, about 94% were seen once. Sequenced input: non-Treg CD4+ T cells sorted from blood. The receptors here all came from a human donor in good health. CDR3s include the opening cysteine and the closing phenylalanine or tryptophan. A D gene is named only where the DNA matches it firmly. Clone size is shown for a subset of rows, as once, few, many or a class of expanded clone.

-	-	TRBV2	TRBJ2-4	CASSEDEGLGNIQYF	TGTGCCAGCAGTGAAGATGAGGGGCTGGGGAACATTCAGTACTTC
-	-	TRBV5-4	TRBJ1-2	CASSLRAVYGYTF	TGTGCCAGCAGCTTGAGGGCAGTCTATGGCTACACCTTC
-	-	TRBV11-3	TRBJ2-3	CASSADPPAPQYF	TGTGCCAGCAGCGCCGACCCCCCCGCGCCGCAGTATTTT
-	-	TRBV4-1	TRBJ2-3	CASSQGTGWTDTQYF	TGCGCCAGCAGCCAAGGTACAGGGTGGACAGATACGCAGTATTTT
-	-	TRBV29-1	TRBJ1-2	CSVNPGPMSYGYTF	TGCAGCGTTAACCCGGGACCGATGAGCTATGGCTACACCTTC
-	-	TRBV18	TRBJ2-7	CASSPQTGSDEQYF	TGTGCCAGCTCACCACAAACCGGGTCGGACGAGCAGTACTTC
-	-	TRBV7-9	TRBJ2-5	CASSQEQGRETQYF	TGTGCCAGCAGCCAAGAGCAGGGGAGGGAGACCCAGTACTTC
-	-	TRBV6-1	TRBJ2-7	CASSEPGQLPNEQYF	TGTGCCAGCAGTGAACCGGGGCAGCTCCCTAACGAGCAGTACTTC
-	TRBD1	TRBV7-8	TRBJ2-5	CASSYQRDRGETQYF	TGTGCCAGCAGCTACCAGCGGGACAGGGGGGAGACCCAGTACTTC
-	-	TRBV6-1	TRBJ2-7	CASNSRQEGGYEQYF	TGTGCCAGCAATTCTCGACAGGAAGGAGGGTACGAGCAGTACTTC
-	TRBD1	TRBV27	TRBJ1-4	CASSLWGQSTNEKLFF	TGTGCCAGCAGTTTGTGGGGACAGAGTACTAATGAAAAACTGTTTTTT
-	TRBD2	TRBV27	TRBJ2-1	CASSQASGRVHEQFF	TGTGCCAGCAGTCAAGCTAGCGGGAGGGTTCATGAGCAGTTCTTC
-	-	TRBV5-4	TRBJ2-7	CASSLVGLDEQYF	TGTGCCAGCAGCTTGGTTGGGCTTGACGAGCAGTACTTC
-	-	TRBV11-1	TRBJ1-2	CASSPGEGREWVYGYTF	TGTGCCAGCAGCCCCGGGGAGGGCAGAGAGTGGGTCTATGGCTACACCTTC
-	-	TRBV18	TRBJ2-2	CASSPGSGATGELFF	TGTGCCAGCTCACCTGGCTCGGGGGCCACCGGGGAGCTGTTTTTT
-	-	TRBV28	TRBJ2-6	CASKITGSGANVLTF	TGTGCCAGCAAGATTACAGGGTCCGGGGCCAACGTCCTGACTTTC
-	TRBD1	TRBV5-1	TRBJ2-5	CASSATGGETQYF	TGCGCCAGCAGCGCGACAGGGGGAGAGACCCAGTACTTC
-	TRBD1	TRBV19	TRBJ2-7	CASSIDGGQGGYPQYF	TGTGCCAGTAGTATAGATGGCGGACAGGGTGGATATCCTCAGTACTTC
-	-	TRBV28	TRBJ2-7	CASSPYDPRGEQYF	TGTGCCAGCAGTCCGTACGACCCCCGAGGCGAGCAGTACTTC
-	TRBD1	TRBV29-1	TRBJ1-2	CSVQQGSSRYGYTF	TGCAGCGTTCAACAGGGGTCAAGTCGCTATGGCTACACCTTC
-	-	TRBV6-1	TRBJ2-3	CASRAYTDTQYF	TGTGCCAGCAGGGCATACACAGATACGCAGTATTTT
-	-	TRBV19	TRBJ1-5	CASRWGNQPQHF	TGTGCCAGTAGATGGGGCAATCAGCCCCAGCATTTT
once	-	TRBV25-1	TRBJ1-1	CASSLSTEAFF	TGTGCCAGCAGCCTAAGCACTGAAGCTTTCTTT
-	TRBD2	TRBV4-1	TRBJ2-1	CASSHLTSGRYNEQFF	TGCGCCAGCAGCCACCTGACTAGCGGGAGATACAATGAGCAGTTCTTC
few	-	TRBV7-9	TRBJ1-1	CASSFDSGDTEAFF	TGTGCCAGCAGCTTCGACAGCGGGGACACTGAAGCTTTCTTT
-	TRBD1	TRBV5-1	TRBJ2-2	CASSLRQGAGTGELFF	TGCGCCAGCAGCTTGCGACAGGGGGCGGGAACCGGGGAGCTGTTTTTT
-	-	TRBV10-1	TRBJ1-1	CASSETGPAAFF	TGCGCCAGCAGTGAGACAGGACCGGCAGCTTTCTTT
-	-	TRBV7-3	TRBJ2-2	CASSSSPGELFF	TGTGCCAGCAGCTCCTCCCCCGGGGAGCTGTTTTTT
-	TRBD1	TRBV19	TRBJ2-7	CASSKTGGGYEQYF	TGTGCCAGTAGTAAAACAGGGGGCGGATACGAGCAGTACTTC
-	-	TRBV27	TRBJ1-1	CASSFLRIGTEAFF	TGTGCCAGCAGTTTTTTGCGGATTGGCACTGAAGCTTTCTTT
-	-	TRBV28	TRBJ2-1	CASSHDGLYNEQFF	TGTGCCAGCAGTCACGACGGACTTTACAATGAGCAGTTCTTC
-	TRBD2	TRBV29-1	TRBJ2-3	CSVESVTSGRGSTDTQYF	TGCAGCGTTGAGTCGGTGACTAGCGGGAGAGGGAGCACAGATACGCAGTATTTT
-	TRBD1	TRBV5-1	TRBJ1-2	CASSGRTGTNYGYTF	TGCGCCAGCAGCGGACGGACAGGGACAAACTATGGCTACACCTTC
-	TRBD1	TRBV28	TRBJ1-2	CASSFSDRGLEGYTF	TGTGCCAGCAGTTTTTCGGACAGGGGCTTAGAGGGCTACACCTTC
-	-	TRBV9	TRBJ2-6	CASSARYFSGANVLTF	TGTGCCAGCAGCGCACGTTACTTCTCTGGGGCCAACGTCCTGACTTTC
-	TRBD2	TRBV9	TRBJ2-7	CASSVGVAGGYHEQYF	TGTGCCAGCAGCGTTGGGGTAGCGGGAGGGTATCACGAGCAGTACTTC
-	TRBD1	TRBV7-9	TRBJ1-1	CASSEVWTGGLKAEAFF	TGTGCCAGCTCGGAAGTATGGACAGGGGGGCTTAAGGCTGAAGCTTTCTTT
-	-	TRBV6-1	TRBJ2-3	CASSEANFRGTQYF	TGTGCCAGCAGTGAAGCGAATTTTCGCGGTACGCAGTATTTT
-	TRBD2	TRBV7-9	TRBJ2-1	CASSLSGRWYNEQFF	TGTGCCAGCAGCTTAAGCGGGAGGTGGTACAATGAGCAGTTCTTC
-	TRBD1	TRBV5-4	TRBJ1-2	CASSPAGQGWDGYTF	TGTGCCAGCAGCCCCGCGGGACAGGGTTGGGATGGCTACACCTTC
-	TRBD2	TRBV15	TRBJ2-2	CATSGASGSHGELFF	TGTGCCACCAGCGGCGCCAGCGGGAGCCACGGGGAGCTGTTTTTT
-	-	TRBV28	TRBJ2-1	CASRRLATYNEQFF	TGTGCCAGCCGCAGACTTGCCACCTACAATGAGCAGTTCTTC
-	TRBD1	TRBV5-4	TRBJ1-2	CASSLPGQNYGYTF	TGTGCCAGCAGCTTGCCGGGACAGAACTATGGCTACACCTTC
-	-	TRBV15	TRBJ2-2	CATTAAGTGELFF	TGTGCCACTACAGCGGCGGGAACCGGGGAGCTGTTTTTT
-	-	TRBV28	TRBJ2-7	CASSFQRGADEQYF	TGTGCCAGCAGTTTCCAGAGGGGGGCGGACGAGCAGTACTTC
-	-	TRBV27	TRBJ1-6	CASSFIRGASHPSPLHF	TGTGCCAGCAGTTTTATTCGGGGGGCGTCCCATCCTTCACCCCTCCACTTT